One and the same sample provided the 14 T cell receptor beta chains below, sequenced in a study of cytomegalovirus exposure and HLA in healthy donors (dated by TCRdb to the late 2010s). Library preparation employed the immunoSEQ multiplex PCR assay. The multiplex PCR relied on a mix of 60 forward primers for TCR Vbeta segments and 13 reverse primers for TCR Jbeta segments. Drawn from immuneACCESS, this table holds only the in-frame rearrangements with V and J called that TCRdb kept. Clones are partly lost; checked studies trace under half to an unresolved V gene and leave the rest unexplained. This sample has roughly 110,000 clones in its table, and about 76% of those were observed once. The ten largest clones capture 5% to 7% of the sample. The specimen sequenced was PBMCs. The receptor source for this set is a woman between 45 and 65 years old in good health and CMV-seropositive.

The chain joins TRBV5-1 to TRBJ1-4, with 8 bases identical to TRBD1. The CDR3 consists of 14 residues. Germline CDR1 is SGHRS and CDR2 is YFSETQ. Germline trimming cut 2 bases from V and 8 bases from J; bases unmatched to any gene: 5. Written as DNA, the CDR3 is TGCGCCAGCAGCTTCGGACAGGGTCGGGAAAAACTGTTTTTT. Translated, it gives CASSFGQGREKLFF.

The sample holds one count of this clone. The chain combines TRBV7-3 with TRBJ2-1; D ambiguous. The CDR3 is 13 residues long. Germline CDR1 and CDR2: SGHTA and FQGTGA. V was clipped by 5 bases and J by 6 bases, with 11 bases between them. The CDR3 loop is CASSPYASNEQFF. In DNA form, the CDR3 reads TGTGCCAGCAGCCCCTATGCTAGCAATGAGCAGTTCTTC.

The CDR3 DNA sequence: TGCGCCAGCAGCTTGACAAGTAGCGGGGGGGCAGATACGCAGTATTTT. This sequence encodes CASSLTSSGGADTQYF. The chain has TRBV5-1 and TRBJ2-3; 11 nucleotides align to TRBD2. This CDR3 spans 16 amino acids. The germline V gene has CDR1 SGHRS and CDR2 YFSETQ. V lost 1 base and J lost 4; bases outside the gene matches: 5.

This chain's CDR3 is CASSYGGGATGELFF. The CDR3 nucleotides read TGTGCCAGCAGTTATGGGGGGGGTGCCACCGGGGAGCTGTTTTTT. The chain combines TRBV6-6 with TRBJ2-2; the match to TRBD2 covers 7 bases. The J segment lost 4 bases and the V segment lost 3 bases, leaving 5 bases of the junction unmatched. The germline V gene has CDR1 MNHNY and CDR2 SVGAGI (reference sequence). This CDR3 has 15 amino acids.

The CDR3 here is CASSSQKSNYGYTF. CDR3 nucleotides: TGTGCCAGCAGCTCACAGAAATCTAACTATGGCTACACCTTC. The chain combines TRBV27 with TRBJ1-2; D not certain. This CDR3 has 14 residues. The V end was cut by 6 bases, the J end by 0 bases, with 11 bases between. Germline CDR1 MNHEY, CDR2 SMNVEV (reference sequence).

The chain employs TRBV28 and TRBJ2-3, with TRBD2 identical over 7 bases. The CDR3 spans 17 residues. The germline V gene encodes CDR1 MDHEN and CDR2 SYDVKM. V gave up 5 bases and J gave up 0 bases; unmatched junction bases: 11. CDR3 residues: CASSHATAGISTDTQYF. In DNA form, the CDR3 reads TGTGCCAGCAGTCACGCCACAGCGGGGATTAGCACAGATACGCAGTATTTT.

The chain uses TRBV7-2 and TRBJ2-3; 9 bases line up with TRBD2. With 1 base clipped from V and 5 bases from J, the junction kept 7 bases outside the gene matches. CDR3 length: 16 amino acids. Germline lookup yields CDR1 SGHTA and CDR2 FQGNSA. CDR3 sequence (DNA): TGTGCCAGCAGCTTAGGGGGACTAGCTGGGGGAGATACGCAGTATTTT. It codes for CASSLGGLAGGDTQYF.

The chain joins TRBV6-6 to TRBJ1-2; TRBD1 agrees at 9 bases. The germline V gene has CDR1 MNHNY and CDR2 SVGAGI (reference sequence). J was trimmed by 6 bases and V by 10 bases; bases with no gene match: 6. This CDR3 has 12 residues. The CDR3 coding sequence is TGTGCCAACTACAGGGGGCAGGATGGCTACACCTTC. Its protein product is CANYRGQDGYTF.

This clone was counted a few times. The chain joins TRBV10-3 to TRBJ2-7; D gene ambiguous. CDR3 length: 13 residues. The V and J ends lost 4 bases and 4 bases respectively, with 11 bases between them. Germline CDR1 ENHRY, CDR2 SYGVKD. CDR3 amino acids: CAISVAPGYEQYF. Written as DNA, the CDR3 is TGTGCCATCAGTGTCGCCCCGGGTTACGAGCAGTACTTC.

The V call is TRBV2, the J call TRBJ2-3; D might be TRBD1 (5 bases). Germline V gene data show CDR1 as SNHLY and CDR2 as FYNNEI. The CDR3 is 15 amino acids. Trimming pared 7 bases from V and 3 bases from J, leaving 17 bases between. In DNA form, the CDR3 reads TGTGCCAGCACCAGACAGCTGGTAGGGACAGATACGCAGTATTTT. Translated, it gives CASTRQLVGTDTQYF.

V is TRBV27 and J is TRBJ1-6; 7 positions match TRBD1. The CDR3 extends over 15 amino acids. Trimming took 6 bases from V and 3 from J; bases not matched to a gene: 5. Germline V CDR1 and CDR2: MNHEY, SMNVEV (reference sequence). CDR3 DNA: TGTGCCAGCAGCATACAGGGGTTCTATAATTCACCCCTCCACTTT. This encodes CASSIQGFYNSPLHF.

This clone was seen just once. The chain uses TRBV18 and TRBJ2-5, with D possibly being TRBD2 (5 bases). Per germline, CDR1 KGHSH and CDR2 LQKENI. The CDR3 is made up of 12 amino acids. The ends were cut back, 6 bases at V and 5 bases at J, with 10 bases in the middle. This chain's CDR3 is CASSRGLETQYF. DNA of the CDR3: TGTGCCAGCTCCCGAGGGTTGGAGACCCAGTACTTC.

The chain is built from TRBV28 and TRBJ2-1, with TRBD1 matching 9 bases. Germline-derived CDR1 and CDR2 are MDHEN and SYDVKM. The CDR3 covers 16 residues. The J segment lost 4 bases and the V segment lost 5 bases, leaving 9 bases of the junction unmatched. CDR3 DNA: TGTGCCAGCAGTCTGTCCGGACAGGGGTATTACAATGAGCAGTTCTTC. This gives the protein CASSLSGQGYYNEQFF.

The rearrangement joins TRBV9 to TRBJ1-5; D unresolved. Germline values: CDR1 SGDLS, CDR2 YYNGEE. This CDR3 has 13 residues. V was shortened by 7 bases and J by 0 bases, with 8 bases between the two germline ends. This CDR3 reads CASGGLSNQPQHF. DNA for the CDR3: TGTGCCAGCGGCGGGCTTAGCAATCAGCCCCAGCATTTT.